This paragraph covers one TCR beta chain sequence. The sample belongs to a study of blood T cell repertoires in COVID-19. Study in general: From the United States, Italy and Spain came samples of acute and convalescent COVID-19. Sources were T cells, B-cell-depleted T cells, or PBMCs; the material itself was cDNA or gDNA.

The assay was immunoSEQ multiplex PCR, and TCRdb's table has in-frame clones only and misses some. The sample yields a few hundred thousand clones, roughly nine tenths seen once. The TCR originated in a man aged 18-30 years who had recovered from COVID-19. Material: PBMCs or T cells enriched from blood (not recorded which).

DNA of the CDR3: TGTGCCAGCAGCGTAGGACAGGGGACAAACTATGGCTACACCTTC. Encoded protein: CASSVGQGTNYGYTF. The chain combines TRBV3-1 (or the pseudogene TRBV3-2) with TRBJ1-2; TRBD1 matches 9 bases. Germline V gives CDR1 LGHDT, CDR2 YNNKEL (reference sequence). The length of the CDR3 is 15 residues. Trimming at V came to 5 bases and at J to 2 bases, leaving 6 bases not matched to a gene.